This record looks at one T cell receptor beta chain sequence and its context. Its antigen remains unknown. Time point meaning: week 47, end of study. The study gave 300 ug of mutant IDH1 20-mer peptide per vaccine dose, with topical imiquimod. Sequenced by immunoSEQ multiplex PCR; TCRdb stores in-frame clones only, minus some. The sample records roughly 56,000 clones, approximately 80% being singletons. These data are taken from a study of a mutant IDH1 vaccine in newly diagnosed glioma. At the level of the study: Visit V12 was at week 35; visit V13 was at week 47. Study-level points and caveats: Researchers report vaccine-induced immune responses in 93.3% of patients.

Germline loops: CDR1 GTSNPN, CDR2 SVGIG (reference sequence). V was trimmed by 4 bases and J by 0 bases, leaving 12 bases between them. The CDR3 loop spans 15 amino acids. The V call is TRBV30, the J call TRBJ2-2, with D perhaps matching TRBD2 (6 bases). The input for sequencing was PBMCs, taken from a glioma patient whose treatment included an IDH1 peptide vaccine. The receptor comes from a woman in her thirties or forties with glioma. Some clones in this sample may be carry-over from other donors' samples. The CDR3 coding sequence is TGTGCCTGGAAGCGCGGGGCGGCGAACACCGGGGAGCTGTTTTTT. It codes for CAWKRGAANTGELFF.